Sequencing of this T cell receptor (beta chain) was carried out in a study of cytomegalovirus exposure and HLA in healthy donors. Study-wide findings and caveats: Specificity for CMV antigens was confirmed in vitro for a few of the CMV-associated chains. In a later analysis, TCR beta V- and J-gene trimming was associated with a missense DCLRE1C variant. In a later analysis, common viral pathogens appeared linked to several of the most significant clusters.

Worth noting for this clone: Its antigen remains unidentified.

The PCR had 60 Vbeta and 13 Jbeta primers. The repertoire was sequenced with immunoSEQ multiplex PCR; TCRdb's copy has only in-frame clones and lacks some. The sample has 29,000 or so clones. The CDR3 covers 14 residues. The germline V gene has CDR1 MDHEN and CDR2 SYDVKM. V lost 4 bases to trimming and J lost 7 bases; unmatched junction nucleotides: 9. This chain connects TRBV28 to TRBJ2-7, with 8 bases that match TRBD1. This receptor was obtained from a man aged 30 to 39 in good health and CMV-seronegative. The sample comprised PBMCs. The CDR3: CASSSPGQVLEQYF. The CDR3 nucleotides read TGTGCCAGCAGTTCCCCGGGACAGGTTTTAGAGCAGTACTTC. Looking up the rest from reference TRBV28 and TRBJ2-7 gives the full variable domain: DVKVTQSSRYLVKRTGEKVFLECVQDMDHENMFWYRQDPGLGLRLIYFSYDVKMKEKGDIPEGYSVSREKKERFSLILESASTNQTSMYLCASSSPGQVLEQYFGPGTRLTVT.